This T cell receptor beta chain was identified in a study of radiotherapy plus CTLA-4 blockade in lung cancer. Findings of the study overall: Among reported predictors of response, early blood T cell clone dynamics with interferon-beta performed best. Researchers report tumor-derived TCR clones expanding in blood after radiotherapy plus ipilimumab.

This CDR3 is built from 13 residues. Germline V gene lookup returns CDR1 MNHEY and CDR2 SMNVEV (reference sequence). Trimming removed 4 bases at V and 1 base at J, with 7 bases between. With respect to this clone: The antigen remains unidentified.

The table came from immunoSEQ multiplex PCR; TCRdb's copy has only in-frame clones and leaves some out. The data contain 65,000 to 85,000 clones, 70% to 80% of them seen just once; the ten biggest clones take up approximately 10%. This TCR came from a human donor with non-small cell lung cancer whose response to radiotherapy plus ipilimumab could not be evaluated. The gene calls are TRBV27 and TRBJ1-1; D remains unclear. The sample was peripheral blood, taken from a patient treated with radiotherapy plus ipilimumab. The CDR3 sequence is CASSWQKNTEAFF. The CDR3 DNA reads as TGTGCCAGCAGTTGGCAGAAGAACACTGAAGCTTTCTTT.